This entry concerns a single T cell receptor (beta chain). This specimen comes from a study of blood T cell repertoires in COVID-19. Overall study context: The United States, Italy and Spain supplied acute and convalescent COVID-19 samples.

This CDR3 is built from 17 residues. V dropped 4 bases and J dropped 0; count of bases not matched to a gene: 7. Per germline, CDR1 MGHDK and CDR2 SYGVNS. It was during active infection that Seattle patients were enrolled and then longitudinally followed. Original processing notes: Estimates of nucleated cell counts were drawn from the amplification of reference gene primers. Profiled with immunoSEQ multiplex PCR; TCRdb holds only in-frame clones, not every one. The DNA gave D and trimming, while V, J and clone size come from that table. The table includes 150,000 to 200,000 clones, 86% detected once.

The clonotype comes from a woman aged 55-70 years with COVID-19, enrolled during active disease. What was sequenced was peripheral blood. The chain uses TRBV25-1 and TRBJ2-5; TRBD1 aligns across 11 bases. CDR3 sequence reads: CASSGFRDRGYQETQYF. The CDR3, as DNA: TGTGCCAGCAGTGGCTTCCGGGACAGGGGGTACCAAGAGACCCAGTACTTC.